This entry lists 31 T cell receptor beta chains sequenced from one sample in a study of OX40 agonist ivuxolimab in advanced cancers. Profiled with immunoSEQ multiplex PCR; TCRdb holds only in-frame clones, not every one. The sample carries under 20,000 clones, 80% to 85% recorded once. Sample: CD4+ or CD8+ T cells sorted from blood, taken in a trial of the OX40 agonist ivuxolimab. All receptors derive from an adult with an advanced solid tumor such as melanoma, head and neck, liver or kidney cancer.

The chain is built from TRBV11-2 and TRBJ2-7; 7 bases align to TRBD2. This CDR3 spans 15 amino acids. The V segment lost 6 bases and the J segment 12 bases; nucleotides outside the gene matches: 20. Germline CDR1 is SGHAT and CDR2 is FQNNGV. The CDR3 DNA follows: TGTGCCAGCAGGTTACTCTCGGGGCTAGCGGACGACGCGTACTTC. Protein sequence: CASRLLSGLADDAYF.

The chain is built from TRBV11-2 and TRBJ1-1; D is perhaps TRBD1 (5 bases). Germline CDR1 is SGHAT and CDR2 is FQNNGV. The CDR3 loop spans 14 amino acids. Trimming left V 5 bases short and J 0 bases short, with 10 bases between. The CDR3 DNA follows: TGTGCCAGCAGCCCAACGGGGGTGAACACTGAAGCTTTCTTT. Its protein product is CASSPTGVNTEAFF.

This clone was detected only a few times. The V gene is TRBV28, the J gene TRBJ2-5; D call uncertain. This CDR3 has 13 residues. Trimming pared 7 bases from V and 4 bases from J, leaving 13 bases between. Germline V gene sequence: CDR1 MDHEN, CDR2 SYDVKM. CDR3 protein: CASKGSIAETQYF. CDR3 sequence (DNA): TGTGCCAGCAAGGGCTCTATCGCAGAGACCCAGTACTTC.

V and J are TRBV28 and TRBJ2-3, with 7 bases matching TRBD2. The CDR3 loop spans 16 amino acids. Trimming cost V 4 bases and J 3 bases; bases outside gene matches: 10. Looked up from germline, CDR1 is MDHEN and CDR2 is SYDVKM. The CDR3 sequence is CASSSARGTQTDTQYF. The CDR3 DNA reads TGTGCCAGCAGTTCAGCGCGGGGGACCCAAACAGATACGCAGTATTTT.

This chain connects TRBV21-1 to TRBJ2-5; the table's D call TRBD2 went unverified against the DNA. TRBV21-1 is reported as a pseudogene. This CDR3 has 16 amino acids. The CDR3 is CASSKGTSGSSETQYF. The DNA of the CDR3 is TGTGCCAGCAGCAAAGGGACTAGCGGGAGCTCTGAGACCCAGTACTTC.

The V and J genes are TRBV7-9 and TRBJ1-1, with TRBD1 matching 8 bases. The J segment lost 11 bases and the V segment lost 0 bases, leaving 2 bases of the junction unmatched. The length of the CDR3 is 12 residues. Germline V gives CDR1 SEHNR, CDR2 FQNEAQ (reference sequence). Here the CDR3 reads CASSLATGDAFF. The CDR3 bases are TGTGCCAGCAGCTTAGCGACAGGGGACGCTTTCTTT.

V gene TRBV5-1 combines with J gene TRBJ2-2, with 7 positions matching TRBD1. In germline, CDR1 is SGHRS, CDR2 YFSETQ. This CDR3 has 15 residues. V lost 4 bases, J lost 0 bases, and 3 bases stayed unmatched. The CDR3 sequence is CASSPGQANTGELFF. In nucleotides, the CDR3 is TGCGCCAGCAGCCCAGGACAGGCGAACACCGGGGAGCTGTTTTTT.

CDR3 sequence (DNA): TGTGCCTGGAGTGCCGGGACTAGCCCCCTCGAGCAGTACTTC. Its translation: CAWSAGTSPLEQYF. The chain links TRBV30 to TRBJ2-7; 9 bases map to TRBD2. The CDR3 extends over 14 amino acids. CDR1 and CDR2 (germline): GTSNPN, SVGIG (reference sequence). J was trimmed by 6 bases and V by 1 base; bases with no gene match: 7.

This chain joins TRBV29-1 and TRBJ2-5; D ambiguous. With 3 bases removed from V and 7 bases from J, the gap between germline ends came to 12 bases. The CDR3 has 12 residues. Germline assignment: CDR1 SQVTM and CDR2 ANQGSEA. The CDR3 sequence: CSVERGPGTQYF. CDR3 nucleotides: TGCAGCGTTGAGAGAGGACCTGGGACCCAGTACTTC. The entire variable domain, with the rest obtained from reference TRBV29-1 and TRBJ2-5, is as follows: SAVISQKPSRDICQRGTSLTIQCQVDSQVTMMFWYRQQPGQSLTLIATANQGSEATYESGFVIDKFPISRPNLTFSTLTVSNMSPEDSSIYLCSVERGPGTQYFGPGTRLLVL.

This clone ranks as medium-sized. The rearrangement links TRBV21-1 to TRBJ2-7; TRBD1 reflects the table's D call only, with no check against the DNA. TRBV21-1 is shown as a pseudogene. This CDR3 comprises 15 residues. The CDR3 nucleotides read TGTGCCAGCAGAATCGACAGGTCACCCGTGAACGAGCAGTACTTC. Translating gives CASRIDRSPVNEQYF.

This clone was found a few times. The rearrangement uses TRBV11-2 and TRBJ2-1, with 13 bases that match TRBD2. J gave up 8 bases and V 5 bases, and 9 bases lay outside the gene matches. Looked up from germline, CDR1 is SGHAT and CDR2 is FQNNGV. The CDR3 loop spans 16 amino acids. CDR3 sequence: CASSRVGLAGDYEQFF. The CDR3 nucleotides are TGTGCCAGCAGCCGAGTTGGACTAGCGGGAGACTATGAGCAGTTCTTC.

The rearrangement links TRBV28 to TRBJ2-5; D is uncertain. The DNA end favors TRBJ2-7, so the J call may be wrong. CDR1 MDHEN and CDR2 SYDVKM come from the germline V gene. CDR3 length: 11 amino acids. The CDR3 sequence is CASSPLAEQYF. CDR3 DNA sequence: TGTGCCAGCAGCCCCCTCGCCGAGCAGTACTTC.

The rearrangement joins TRBV5-4 to TRBJ2-7; D might be TRBD2 (7 bases). Germline CDR1 is SGHNT and CDR2 is YYREEE (reference sequence). The CDR3 covers 13 residues. V lost 4 bases and J 5 bases, leaving 13 bases between the germline ends. CDR3 sequence reads: CASSVTGGHEQYF. The CDR3 nucleotides are TGTGCCAGCAGCGTGACGGGGGGCCACGAGCAGTACTTC.

The chain employs TRBV5-1 and TRBJ2-2; D gene ambiguous. Germline lookup yields CDR1 SGHRS and CDR2 YFSETQ. The CDR3 is 14 residues long. The germline V and J ends were trimmed by 0 bases and 3 bases, with 6 bases remaining between them. CDR3 in amino acids: CASSLDQYTGELFF. The CDR3 bases are TGCGCCAGCAGCTTGGACCAGTACACCGGGGAGCTGTTTTTT.

This clone was seen only once. The chain recombines TRBV4-1 with TRBJ2-5; D may match TRBD1 or TRBD2 (5 bases each). The V and J ends lost 6 bases and 1 base respectively, with 12 bases between them. Germline V gives CDR1 MGHRA, CDR2 YSYEKL. CDR3 length: 14 residues. CDR3 residues: CASRRRDGQETQYF. DNA of the CDR3: TGCGCCAGCAGGCGCCGGGACGGCCAAGAGACCCAGTACTTC.

This clone was seen a handful of times. The chain links TRBV10-3 to TRBJ2-4; 7 bases match TRBD2. The length of the CDR3 is 15 residues. The V gene's germline CDR1 is ENHRY and CDR2 SYGVKD. V lost 3 bases, J lost 6 bases, and 8 bases stayed unmatched. The CDR3 DNA follows: TGTGCCATCAGTGATCCCCTAGGGAGGGGAAACATTCAGTACTTC. This translates into CAISDPLGRGNIQYF.

The chain links TRBV7-2 to TRBJ1-2; weak D call: TRBD1 (6 bases). With 5 bases removed from V and 8 bases from J, the gap between germline ends came to 30 bases. The CDR3 has 18 residues. Germline V gene data show CDR1 as SGHTA and CDR2 as FQGNSA. This chain's CDR3 is CASSPYTGTPGEIDGYTF. DNA of the CDR3: TGTGCCAGCAGCCCATACACCGGAACACCAGGGGAAATCGACGGCTACACCTTC.

This chain links TRBV5-4 with TRBJ2-1, with TRBD1 matching over 11 bases. Per germline, CDR1 SGHNT and CDR2 YYREEE (reference sequence). The CDR3 spans 13 residues. V was clipped by 3 bases and J by 8 bases; unmatched bases: 1. CDR3 DNA sequence: TGTGCCAGCAGCTGGGACAGGGGGGATGAGCAGTTCTTC. This sequence encodes CASSWDRGDEQFF.

This clone was observed a single time. The genes are TRBV27 and TRBJ1-6, with 11 bases matching TRBD1. The junction had 6 bases not matched to a gene; V was cut back by 5 bases and J by 12 bases. The germline gives CDR1 MNHEY, CDR2 SMNVEV (reference sequence). There are 14 residues in the CDR3. CDR3 protein: CASSTGQGVKPLHF. CDR3 nucleotides: TGTGCCAGCAGTACGGGACAGGGGGTAAAACCCCTCCACTTT.

The V gene is TRBV28, the J gene TRBJ2-3; D perhaps matches TRBD2 (5 bases). V was pared by 2 bases and J by 0 bases, with 9 bases between. Germline assignment: CDR1 MDHEN and CDR2 SYDVKM. The CDR3 sequence is 15 residues long. The DNA of the CDR3 is TGTGCCAGCAGTTTACGAAGAGGGAGCACAGATACGCAGTATTTT. This sequence encodes CASSLRRGSTDTQYF.

This clone appeared a few times. This chain connects TRBV6-5 to TRBJ2-7; D might be TRBD1 (5 bases). This CDR3 region has 15 residues. Per the germline V gene, CDR1 is MNHEY and CDR2 is SVGAGI. V was clipped by 0 bases and J by 3 bases, with 12 bases between them. The CDR3 loop is CASSYSGQGNYEQYF. DNA for the CDR3: TGTGCCAGCAGTTACTCAGGGCAGGGCAACTACGAGCAGTACTTC.

V usage is TRBV2 and J usage is TRBJ2-4; 7 bases agree with TRBD2. V shed 6 bases, J shed 8 bases, and the junction held 16 bases outside the gene matches. The CDR3 length is 16 residues. Germline CDR1 SNHLY, CDR2 FYNNEI. The CDR3 DNA reads as TGTGCCAGCAGCCCGAGTAGGAGCGGGGCGGGGTACATTCAGTACTTC. Encoded protein: CASSPSRSGAGYIQYF.

The rearrangement uses TRBV15 and TRBJ2-5, with 8 bases matching TRBD1. From germline, CDR1 is LNHNV and CDR2 YYDKDF (reference sequence). Trimming removed 1 base from V and 1 base from J; junction bases left unmatched: 5. The CDR3 contains 16 residues. CDR3 nucleotide sequence: TGTGCCACCAGCAGAGGGAGAGACAGGGGCCAAGAGACCCAGTACTTC. Translation gives CATSRGRDRGQETQYF.

The J gene is TRBJ2-1, the V gene TRBV5-1; 14 nucleotides agree with TRBD2. Germline V gives CDR1 SGHRS, CDR2 YFSETQ. J gave up 7 bases and V 4 bases, and 4 bases lay outside the gene matches. This CDR3 is 15 amino acids long. CDR3 DNA: TGCGCCAGCAGCCCAAGACTAGCGGGAGGGAATGAGCAGTTCTTC. Its protein product is CASSPRLAGGNEQFF.

The chain couples TRBV7-2 to TRBJ2-4, with D unresolved. This CDR3 is 11 amino acids long. CDR1 and CDR2 (germline): SGHTA, FQGNSA. Trimming removed 3 bases at V and 5 bases at J, with 2 bases between. This chain's CDR3 is CASSFQNIQYF. The CDR3 DNA sequence: TGTGCCAGCAGCTTTCAAAACATTCAGTACTTC.

The rearrangement uses TRBV28 and TRBJ2-2; D is unresolved. The CDR3 consists of 12 residues. Looked up from germline, CDR1 is MDHEN and CDR2 is SYDVKM. Trimming stripped 6 bases from V and 4 bases from J, with 6 bases between. For the CDR3, the DNA is TGTGCCAGCAGGACTCTCACCGGGGAGCTGTTTTTT. It translates to CASRTLTGELFF.

The chain recombines TRBV2 with TRBJ1-5, with D perhaps matching TRBD1 (6 bases). Trimming took off 3 bases at V and 2 bases at J, with 14 bases between the two ends. Per germline, CDR1 SNHLY and CDR2 FYNNEI. The CDR3 has 16 residues. CDR3 nucleotide sequence: TGTGCCAGCAGTGATTGGGGGCAAGGCGGCAATCAGCCCCAGCATTTT. This codes for CASSDWGQGGNQPQHF.

As concerns this clone: The junction departs from the called germline gene at one end, perhaps through a read error. V and J are TRBV19 and TRBJ1-4; no firm D call. Per germline, CDR1 LNHDA and CDR2 SQIVND (reference sequence). This CDR3 comprises 14 residues. For the CDR3, the DNA is TGTGCCAGTGGATCGGGGAGATCGAATGGAAAACTGTTTTTT. Translation gives CASGSGRSNGKLFF. Based on the CDR3 plus reference TRBV19 and TRBJ1-4, the full variable domain is DGGITQSPKYLFRKEGQNVTLSCEQNLNHDAMYWYRQDPGQGLRLIYYSQIVNDFQKGDIAEGYSVSREKKESFPLTVTSAQKNPTAFYLCASGSGRSNGKLFFGSGTQLSVL.

The rearrangement uses TRBV7-3 and TRBJ1-2, with D perhaps TRBD1 (5 bases). The CDR3 has 15 residues. The V end was cut by 3 bases, the J end by 4 bases, with 15 bases between. Germline CDR1 SGHTA, CDR2 FQGTGA. CDR3 sequence (DNA): TGTGCCAGCAGCTTTCATCCGGGGCTAGGCTATGGCTACACCTTC. The encoded protein is CASSFHPGLGYGYTF.

This sequence joins TRBV7-9 and TRBJ1-2; no clear D. The CDR3 has 13 residues. Germline V gene data show CDR1 as SEHNR and CDR2 as FQNEAQ (reference sequence). Deletions cut 1 base from V and 5 bases from J, with 8 bases between. CDR3 DNA sequence: TGTGCCAGCAGCTTAGTTAGGAAGTATGGCTACACCTTC. Its translation: CASSLVRKYGYTF.

This chain joins TRBV10-3 and TRBJ1-5, with 7 bases identical to TRBD1. The germline CDR1 and CDR2 sequences are ENHRY and SYGVKD. V gave up 2 bases and J gave up 4 bases; unmatched junction bases: 5. This CDR3 has 15 amino acids. CDR3 loop: CAISERDRVNQPQHF. DNA of the CDR3: TGTGCCATCAGTGAGCGAGACAGGGTAAATCAGCCCCAGCATTTT.